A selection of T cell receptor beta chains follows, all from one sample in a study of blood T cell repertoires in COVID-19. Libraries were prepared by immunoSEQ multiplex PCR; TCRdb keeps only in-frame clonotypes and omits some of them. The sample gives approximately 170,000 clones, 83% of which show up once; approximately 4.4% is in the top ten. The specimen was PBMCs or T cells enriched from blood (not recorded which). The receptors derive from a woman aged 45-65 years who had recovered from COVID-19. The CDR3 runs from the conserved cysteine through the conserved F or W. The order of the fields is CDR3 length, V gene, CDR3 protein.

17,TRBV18,CASSRGTGGSGANVLTF
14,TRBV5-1,CASSTTSGYGELFF
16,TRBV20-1,CSASSGAGEGTDTQYF
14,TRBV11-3,CASSLEANTGELFF
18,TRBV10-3,CAISESKAGGRSTDTQYF
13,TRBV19,CASLGQTNTEAFF
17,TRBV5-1,CASSLSLEAGVKDGYTF
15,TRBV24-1,CATSDLEGGKDTQYF
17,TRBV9,CASSVGAVETYNSPLHF
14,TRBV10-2,CASSEGGANQPQHF
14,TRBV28,CASKGQEGPHGYTF
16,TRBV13,CASSAMGQLTPSPLHF
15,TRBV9,CASSVDGARVDTQYF